This is a list of T cell receptor beta chains from one sample in a study of tumor-infiltrating lymphocytes in localized non-small cell lung cancer. Using immunoSEQ multiplex PCR, the repertoire was profiled, and TCRdb retains in-frame clones only, with some absent. The table includes approximately 17,000 clones, around 72% detected once. The specimen was lung tumor tissue. These receptor sequences come from a human donor with non-small cell lung cancer. The CDR3 runs from the conserved cysteine through the conserved F or W. Each record gives: V gene, J gene, CDR3 protein.

TRBV2	TRBJ2-7	CASSDSSSYEQYF
TRBV6-5	TRBJ2-2	CASSYAGGSGELFF
TRBV5-1	TRBJ1-1	CASSLGGDGLNTEAFF
TRBV6-5	TRBJ1-6	CASRSHSYNSPLHF
TRBV10-2	TRBJ2-7	CASSQASYEQYF
TRBV4-1	TRBJ2-7	CASSQEGKAYEQYF
TRBV7-2	TRBJ2-1	CASSSPERLAGSYNEQFF
TRBV4-1	TRBJ1-6	CASAGGRESSPLHF
TRBV20-1	TRBJ1-1	CSARKAGEAFF
TRBV6-5	TRBJ1-2	CASRRVGRDYGYTF
TRBV27	TRBJ1-2	CASSLGIGGTNYGYTF
TRBV25-1	TRBJ1-6	CASSFGDSPLHF
TRBV9	TRBJ2-6	CASSYQDRGLSGANVLTF
TRBV29-1	TRBJ2-3	CSALSSADTQYF
TRBV28	TRBJ1-2	CASSLGDRSGYTF
TRBV6-5	TRBJ2-1	CASSSDRVYNEQFF
TRBV9	TRBJ1-2	CASSVVGGLPGYTF
TRBV28	TRBJ2-2	CASSLMAGGGGELFF
TRBV29-1	TRBJ1-1	CSVAVEGREAFF
TRBV6-6	TRBJ2-1	CASSYPGGGQYNEQFF
TRBV27	TRBJ2-6	CASSFTLREAYSGANVLTF
TRBV7-2	TRBJ1-3	CASSPGFLGNTIYF
TRBV18	TRBJ1-1	CASSPRGNTEAFF
TRBV30	TRBJ2-7	CAWSVDRGAYEQYF
TRBV29-1	TRBJ2-7	CSVLAGGAYEQYF
TRBV2	TRBJ2-1	CASKQGPYNEQFF
TRBV20-1	TRBJ1-3	CSAEGGNTIYF